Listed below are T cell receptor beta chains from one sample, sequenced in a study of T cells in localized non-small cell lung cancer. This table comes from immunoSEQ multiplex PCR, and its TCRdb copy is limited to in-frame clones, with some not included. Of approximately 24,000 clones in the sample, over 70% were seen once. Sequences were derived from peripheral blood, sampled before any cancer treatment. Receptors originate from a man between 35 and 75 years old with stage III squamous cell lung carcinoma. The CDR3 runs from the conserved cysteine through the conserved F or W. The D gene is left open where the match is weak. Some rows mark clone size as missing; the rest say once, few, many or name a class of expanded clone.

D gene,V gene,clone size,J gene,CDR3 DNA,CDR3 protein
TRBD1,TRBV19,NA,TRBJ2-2,TGTGCCAGTAGCGACAGGGGAATGACCGGGGAGCTGTTTTTT,CASSDRGMTGELFF
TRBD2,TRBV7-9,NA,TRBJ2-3,TGTGCCAGCAGCTTAGGTAGCGGGGGGTCTGGAGATACGCAGTATTTT,CASSLGSGGSGDTQYF
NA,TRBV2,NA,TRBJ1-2,TGTGCCAGCAAGGACGATAACTATGGCTACACCTTC,CASKDDNYGYTF
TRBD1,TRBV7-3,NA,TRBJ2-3,TGTGCCAGCAGCTTAACCCCAACAGGGGGCGCGTCGGATACGCAGTATTTT,CASSLTPTGGASDTQYF
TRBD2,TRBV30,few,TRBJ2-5,TGTGCCTGCCGACTAGCGGGGGTATTCCAAGAGACCCAGTACTTC,CACRLAGVFQETQYF
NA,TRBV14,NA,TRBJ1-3,TGTGCCAGCAGCCCCTTGCGGGACGGGCCCACCATATATTTT,CASSPLRDGPTIYF
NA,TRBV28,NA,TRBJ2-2,TGTGCCAGCAGAGAAGGGCTGAGAACCAACACCGGGGAGCTGTTTTTT,CASREGLRTNTGELFF
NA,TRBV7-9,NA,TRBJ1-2,TGTGCCAGCAGCTTAGGGGATGGCTACACCTTC,CASSLGDGYTF
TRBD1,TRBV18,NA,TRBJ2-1,TGTGCCAGCTCACCACAAGGGACAGGGAGGGATGAGCAGTTCTTC,CASSPQGTGRDEQFF
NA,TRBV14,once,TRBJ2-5,TGTGCCAGCAGCCTTGGCAATCACAGGGTTGGGGAGACCCAGTACTTC,CASSLGNHRVGETQYF
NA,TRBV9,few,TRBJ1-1,TGTGCCAGCAGCTCACAGGGAGGGTACGACACTGAAGCTTTCTTT,CASSSQGGYDTEAFF
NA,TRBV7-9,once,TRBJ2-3,TGTGCCAGCAGCTTGACACCAGCAACCACAGATACGCAGTATTTT,CASSLTPATTDTQYF
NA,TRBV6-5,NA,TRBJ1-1,TGTGCCAGCAGTTACCAGGGTATTAGCACTGAAGCTTTCTTT,CASSYQGISTEAFF
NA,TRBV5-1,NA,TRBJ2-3,TGCGCCAGCAGCGATCACAGGGCCGGGGATACGCAGTATTTT,CASSDHRAGDTQYF
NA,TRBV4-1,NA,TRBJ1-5,TGCGCCAGCAGCCAAATGCCGGGGGTTAGCAATCAGCCCCAGCATTTT,CASSQMPGVSNQPQHF
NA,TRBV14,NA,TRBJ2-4,TGTGCCAGCAGCCAGCGGGGCCAAAACATTCAGTACTTC,CASSQRGQNIQYF
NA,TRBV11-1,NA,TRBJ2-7,TGTGCCAGCAGCTTACCCACTAGCTACGAGCAGTACTTC,CASSLPTSYEQYF
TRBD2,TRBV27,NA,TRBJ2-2,TGTGCCAGCAGTTCGGCGGGGGTGACCGGGGAGCTGTTTTTT,CASSSAGVTGELFF
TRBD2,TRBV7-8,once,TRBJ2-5,TGTGCCAGCAGCCCAATAGGGACTAGCGGGGGCCAGACCCAGTACTTC,CASSPIGTSGGQTQYF
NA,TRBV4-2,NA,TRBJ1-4,TGTGCCAGCAGCCAGGAGAATGAAAAACTGTTTTTT,CASSQENEKLFF
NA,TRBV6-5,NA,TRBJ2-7,TGTGCCAGCAGATTCCGCCGCGAGCAGTACTTC,CASRFRREQYF
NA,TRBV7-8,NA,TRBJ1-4,TGTGCCAGCAGCTTACTTCGGACAGCCGCCAATGAAAAACTGTTTTTT,CASSLLRTAANEKLFF
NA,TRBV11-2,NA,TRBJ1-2,TGTGCCAGCAGCTTAGATAAAAAGGGTGGCAGGCCTACGAGTGGCTACACCTTC,CASSLDKKGGRPTSGYTF
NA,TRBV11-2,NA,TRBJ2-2,TGTGCCAGCAGCTTAGCGGGGGCCGGGGAGCTGTTTTTT,CASSLAGAGELFF
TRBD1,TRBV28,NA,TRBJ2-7,TGTGCCAGCAGTTCACTGGGGGGTTGGGACAGGGTTGATTACGAGCAGTACTTC,CASSSLGGWDRVDYEQYF
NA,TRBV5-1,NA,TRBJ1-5,TGCGCCAGCAGCTTCGAGGGCTATCAGCCCCAGCATTTT,CASSFEGYQPQHF
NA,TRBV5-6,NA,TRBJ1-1,TGTGCCAGCAGCTTGGCGACGGGAGAAGCTTTCTTT,CASSLATGEAFF
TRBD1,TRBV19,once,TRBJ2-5,TGTGCCAGTAGTATTCCTCGGACAGGGGGCCAAGAGACCCAGTACTTC,CASSIPRTGGQETQYF
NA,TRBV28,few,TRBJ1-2,TGTGCCAGCAGCCCTAATGAGCCCCGATATGGCTACACCTTC,CASSPNEPRYGYTF
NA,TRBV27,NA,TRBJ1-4,TGTGCCAGCAGTTGGTCACCAACAACTAATGAAAAACTGTTTTTT,CASSWSPTTNEKLFF
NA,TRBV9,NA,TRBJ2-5,TGTGCCAGCAGCGGCTTACAGAGGGGGACCCAGTACTTC,CASSGLQRGTQYF
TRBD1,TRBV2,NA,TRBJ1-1,TGTGCCAGCAGTGTGGACAGGGGGGGGACTGAAGCTTTCTTT,CASSVDRGGTEAFF
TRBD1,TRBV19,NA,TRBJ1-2,TGTGCCAGTAGTATCGACAGGGGGGCCTACTATGGCTACACCTTC,CASSIDRGAYYGYTF
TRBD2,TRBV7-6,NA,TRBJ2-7,TGTGCCAGCAGCCCCGCCGGGACAGCCTCTAGCGGGAGTTACGAGCAGTACTTC,CASSPAGTASSGSYEQYF
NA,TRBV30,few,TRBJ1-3,TGTGCCTGGAGACCCGGGACGACTGGAAACACCATATATTTT,CAWRPGTTGNTIYF
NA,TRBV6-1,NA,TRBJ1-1,TGTGCCAGCAGTGAAAGCGAAGTATATGAAGCTTTCTTT,CASSESEVYEAFF
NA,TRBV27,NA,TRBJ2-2,TGTGCCAGCAGTTCACTTGGACGGGCGAAGGGGGAGCTGTTTTTT,CASSSLGRAKGELFF
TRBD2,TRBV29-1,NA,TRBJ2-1,TGCAGCGTTCGCAGAGGCCTCGAAGCGGGGGGGCCTGGCAATGAGCAGTTCTTC,CSVRRGLEAGGPGNEQFF
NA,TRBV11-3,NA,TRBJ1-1,TGTGCCAGCAGCTACGCCCGGGGTACCAATGAAGCTTTCTTT,CASSYARGTNEAFF
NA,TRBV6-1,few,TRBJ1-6,TGTGCCAGCAGTGATGGGGGACACGAGGTTTCACCCCTCCACTTT,CASSDGGHEVSPLHF
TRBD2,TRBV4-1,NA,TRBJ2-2,TGCGCCAGCAGCTGGCCTACTAGCGGGAGGACCGGGGAGCTGTTTTTT,CASSWPTSGRTGELFF
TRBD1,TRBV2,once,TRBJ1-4,TGTGCCAGCGGGGGACAGGGTGAAAAACTGTTTTTT,CASGGQGEKLFF
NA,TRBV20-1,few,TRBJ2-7,TGCAGTGCTCTGACCCTCGGCGAGCAGTACTTC,CSALTLGEQYF
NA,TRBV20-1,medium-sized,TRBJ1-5,TGCAGTGCTAGTACAGATCAGCCCCAGCATTTT,CSASTDQPQHF
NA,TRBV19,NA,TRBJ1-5,TGTGCCAGTAGAAAGGAGGGGGAACAGCCCCAGCATTTT,CASRKEGEQPQHF